Detailed here is one TCR beta chain. The junction had 2 bases not matched to a gene; V was cut back by 3 bases and J by 3 bases. Germline V gene data show CDR1 as GTSNPN and CDR2 as SVGIG (reference sequence). The CDR3 is 12 residues long. These data are taken from a study of shared clonotypes between healthy human individuals. The repertoire was sequenced with immunoSEQ multiplex PCR; TCRdb's copy has only in-frame clones and lacks some. The table has some 2.1 million clones, about 95% seen once; the top ten hold 0.9% to 1.4%. CD8 cells regarded as naive lacked CD45RO, were positively chosen for CCR7, and omitted terminally differentiated effector memory CD45RA+ cells.

The chain has TRBV30 and TRBJ2-7; 7 bases match TRBD1. Specimen: naive CD8+ T cells sorted from blood. The origin of this receptor is a man in his late teens or twenties in good health. CDR3 sequence reads: CAWRQGNYEQYF. The CDR3, as DNA: TGTGCCTGGAGACAGGGGAACTACGAGCAGTACTTC.